A selection of T cell receptor beta chains follows, all from one sample in a study of cytomegalovirus exposure and HLA in healthy donors. Only in-frame clones appear in the TCRdb table, and some are missing; sequencing was by immunoSEQ multiplex PCR. The repertoire includes about 120,000 clones, approximately 95% of them detected once, and 1.5% to 2% sits in the top ten. Sequencing was carried out using PBMCs. All receptors come from a young man in good health and CMV-seronegative. Each CDR3 is given with its conserved first and last residue. A D gene is named only where the DNA matches it firmly. Only part of the rows carry a size: once, few, many, or a class if the clone is expanded.

d_call j_call v_call clone_size cdr3_aa cdr3_nt
NA TRBJ2-1 TRBV15 NA CATSRGRTQHNEQFF TGTGCCACCAGCAGAGGTAGGACACAACACAATGAGCAGTTCTTC
TRBD2 TRBJ2-7 TRBV27 NA CASSFSGSYEQYF TGTGCCAGCAGTTTTAGCGGGAGCTACGAGCAGTACTTC
TRBD1 TRBJ1-4 TRBV4-2 NA CASSQDPAGGYEKLFF TGTGCCAGCAGCCAAGACCCCGCAGGGGGGTATGAAAAACTGTTTTTT
NA TRBJ1-1 TRBV2 NA CASSVVSKTMNTEAFF TGTGCCAGCAGTGTGGTCAGTAAGACTATGAACACTGAAGCTTTCTTT
TRBD2 TRBJ2-7 TRBV4-1 NA CASSQVPLTSGSYEQYF TGCGCCAGCAGCCAAGTCCCATTGACTAGCGGAAGCTACGAGCAGTACTTC
NA TRBJ1-5 TRBV11-2 NA CASSFGVTEPQHF TGTGCCAGCAGCTTCGGGGTAACGGAGCCCCAGCATTTT
TRBD1 TRBJ2-1 TRBV29-1 NA CSVTGQGAGNEQFF TGCAGCGTAACGGGACAGGGGGCTGGCAATGAGCAGTTCTTC
TRBD1 TRBJ1-2 TRBV28 NA CASSTTGRYGYTF TGTGCCAGCAGTACGACAGGGCGGTACGGCTACACCTTC
TRBD2 TRBJ2-1 TRBV13 NA CASSSGTSLEGDEQFF TGTGCCAGCAGCTCCGGGACTAGCCTCGAAGGCGATGAGCAGTTCTTC
NA TRBJ2-7 TRBV4-3 NA CASSQEASAYYEQYF TGCGCCAGCAGCCAAGAGGCTAGCGCTTACTACGAGCAGTACTTC
NA TRBJ1-1 TRBV11-1 NA CASSLDFRSTNTEAFF TGTGCCAGCAGCTTAGATTTCCGTTCTACGAACACTGAAGCTTTCTTT
NA TRBJ2-7 TRBV6-1 once CASSVTVYEQYF TGTGCCAGCAGTGTGACAGTCTACGAGCAGTACTTC
TRBD1 TRBJ1-1 TRBV30 NA CAWAHRGGGTEAFF TGTGCCTGGGCCCACAGGGGCGGTGGCACTGAAGCTTTCTTT
NA TRBJ2-3 TRBV14 NA CASSQRRGSVSTDTQYF TGTGCCAGCAGCCAACGGAGGGGCTCTGTCAGCACAGATACGCAGTATTTT
NA TRBJ1-1 TRBV5-1 NA CASGGQNTEAFF TGCGCCAGCGGCGGACAGAACACTGAAGCTTTCTTT
NA TRBJ2-5 TRBV4-3 NA CASSLVYRTAQETQYF TGCGCCAGCAGCCTCGTATATCGGACAGCCCAAGAGACCCAGTACTTC
TRBD1 TRBJ2-2 TRBV25-1 NA CASSESRDRANTGELFF TGTGCCAGCAGTGAATCCCGAGACAGGGCGAACACCGGGGAGCTGTTTTTT
TRBD2 TRBJ2-7 TRBV30 NA CAWSVSGRASEQYF TGTGCCTGGAGTGTAAGCGGGAGGGCCAGCGAGCAGTACTTC
NA TRBJ1-5 TRBV29-1 once CSAQGNGNQPQHF TGCAGCGCACAGGGTAATGGCAATCAGCCCCAGCATTTT
TRBD2 TRBJ2-5 TRBV11-2 NA CASSSRGRVRQETQYF TGTGCCAGCAGCTCACGCGGGAGGGTCAGGCAAGAGACCCAGTACTTC
NA TRBJ1-1 TRBV28 NA CASSLSARGEAFF TGTGCCAGCAGTTTATCGGCTAGAGGTGAAGCTTTCTTT
TRBD1 TRBJ2-7 TRBV27 NA CASSLSIAGGFNEQYF TGTGCCAGCAGTTTATCGATAGCAGGGGGCTTCAACGAGCAGTACTTC
TRBD2 TRBJ2-1 TRBV5-4 NA CASSGGTNNEQFF TGTGCCAGCAGCGGCGGGACTAACAATGAGCAGTTCTTC
NA TRBJ2-7 TRBV19 NA CASSSTGNPYEQYF TGTGCCAGTAGTAGTACAGGGAATCCCTACGAGCAGTACTTC
NA TRBJ2-5 TRBV19 few CASSIAAGAETQYF TGTGCCAGTAGTATAGCGGCAGGGGCAGAGACCCAGTACTTC
TRBD2 TRBJ2-2 TRBV9 NA CASSTGGANTGELFF TGTGCCAGCAGCACGGGAGGGGCGAACACCGGGGAGCTGTTTTTT
NA TRBJ1-1 TRBV29-1 NA CSVEVVGGRDTEAFF TGCAGCGTTGAAGTGGTAGGGGGACGGGACACTGAAGCTTTCTTT
TRBD1 TRBJ2-3 TRBV28 NA CASSSNYGPPPNRGITDTQYF TGTGCCAGCAGTTCGAATTATGGGCCCCCTCCTAACAGGGGAATCACAGATACGCAGTATTTT
NA TRBJ1-2 TRBV6-5 NA CASSSTRVNYGYTF TGTGCCAGCAGTTCCACCAGGGTAAACTATGGCTACACCTTC
TRBD1 TRBJ2-1 TRBV28 NA CASSSEQGYNEQFF TGTGCCAGCAGTTCGGAACAGGGGTACAATGAGCAGTTCTTC
TRBD1 TRBJ1-2 TRBV28 few CASISREQGVGYGYTF TGTGCCAGCATAAGTAGGGAACAGGGGGTTGGGTATGGCTACACCTTC
NA TRBJ1-3 TRBV6-1 NA CASSDTGEPRYTIYF TGTGCCAGCAGTGACACCGGGGAACCGAGGTACACCATATATTTT
TRBD1 TRBJ1-2 TRBV5-1 NA CASSFDRDYGYTF TGCGCCAGCAGCTTTGACAGGGACTATGGCTACACCTTC
NA TRBJ2-7 TRBV5-4 NA CASSQASRGEQYF TGTGCCAGCAGCCAAGCGTCCCGGGGCGAGCAGTACTTC
NA TRBJ2-3 TRBV11-1 NA CATEGGTDTQYF TGTGCCACTGAGGGGGGCACAGATACGCAGTATTTT
NA TRBJ2-7 TRBV27 NA CASSLSGAYEQYF TGTGCCAGCAGCCTCTCGGGAGCCTACGAGCAGTACTTC
NA TRBJ2-5 TRBV7-9 NA CASSWGDERKTQYF TGTGCCAGCAGCTGGGGGGACGAAAGAAAGACCCAGTACTTC
NA TRBJ1-5 TRBV4-3 NA CASSQDRAGNQPQHF TGCGCCAGCAGCCAAGATCGGGCAGGGAATCAGCCCCAGCATTTT
NA TRBJ1-2 TRBV4-3 NA CASSQQGTHHGYTF TGCGCCAGCAGCCAACAGGGAACTCATCATGGCTACACCTTC
NA TRBJ1-5 TRBV13 NA CASSLWGGNQPQHF TGTGCCAGCAGCTTATGGGGGGGCAATCAGCCCCAGCATTTT
NA TRBJ1-1 TRBV6-5 NA CASSPTAMNTEAFF TGTGCCAGCAGTCCGACAGCTATGAACACTGAAGCTTTCTTT
NA TRBJ2-7 TRBV30 NA CAWSVDSEQYF TGTGCCTGGAGCGTAGACAGCGAGCAGTACTTC
TRBD1 TRBJ1-2 TRBV27 NA CASGLYAGQSNYGYTF TGTGCCAGCGGCTTATACGCGGGACAGTCTAACTATGGCTACACCTTC
NA TRBJ2-3 TRBV6-1 NA CASSDITDLDTQYF TGTGCCAGCAGTGATATAACGGACTTGGATACGCAGTATTTT
NA TRBJ1-1 TRBV4-2 NA CASSRTQGSTEAFF TGTGCCAGCAGCCGAACCCAGGGGAGCACTGAAGCTTTCTTT
TRBD1 TRBJ2-7 TRBV28 NA CASSERQGDYEQYF TGTGCCAGCAGTGAGAGACAGGGAGACTACGAGCAGTACTTC
NA TRBJ1-1 TRBV7-9 NA CASSQTQQGPNTEAFF TGTGCCAGCAGCCAAACCCAGCAGGGGCCGAACACTGAAGCTTTCTTT
TRBD2 TRBJ2-7 TRBV28 NA CASSLGLAGRSSYEQYF TGTGCCAGCAGTTTAGGGCTAGCGGGGCGGAGCTCCTACGAGCAGTACTTC
TRBD1 TRBJ2-6 TRBV7-2 NA CASSHRGESSGANVLTF TGTGCCAGCAGCCACAGGGGGGAATCGAGCGGGGCCAACGTCCTGACTTTC
NA TRBJ2-2 TRBV9 NA CASSFGRRVNTGELFF TGTGCCAGCAGTTTTGGACGCAGGGTGAACACCGGGGAGCTGTTTTTT
TRBD2 TRBJ2-7 TRBV27 NA CASSPGTSGTYEQYF TGTGCCAGCAGTCCCGGGACTAGCGGAACCTACGAGCAGTACTTC
TRBD1 TRBJ1-5 TRBV19 NA CASSMGQSSNQPQHF TGTGCCAGTAGTATGGGACAGAGTAGCAATCAGCCCCAGCATTTT